The present TCR beta chain was sequenced within a study of neurological immune-mediated disorders. Whole-study results and caveats: HTLV-1-associated myelopathy displayed the greatest TCR clonal expansion, and multiple sclerosis exhibited the smallest, lower than that of healthy controls.

This clonotype has at least ten counts. The target antigen is unknown. TCRdb used MiXCR to reprocess the 5' RACE reads, holding one entry per CDR3 protein. The sample shows 120,000 or so distinct CDR3 sequences, more than 2.5% of them seen only once. The CDR3 is made up of 11 amino acids. The chain employs TRBV12-3 or TRBV12-4 and TRBJ1-2; D remains unclear. The sequencing input was PBMCs. The clonotype originates from a woman in her thirties with multiple sclerosis. The CDR3 nucleotides are TGTGCTACGAGAAGGAACTATGGCTACACCTTC. This sequence encodes CATRRNYGYTF.